Listed below are T cell receptor beta chains from one sample, sequenced in a study of cytomegalovirus exposure and HLA in healthy donors. Sequenced by immunoSEQ multiplex PCR; TCRdb stores in-frame clones only, minus some. The sample totals about 200,000 clones. Sequenced sample: PBMCs. The receptor set was obtained from a girl between 2 and 10 years old in good health and CMV-seropositive. Each CDR3 is given with its conserved first and last residue. Fields, in order: D gene, V gene, J gene, CDR3 protein, CDR3 DNA. A D gene is named only where the DNA matches it firmly.

D: NA; V: TRBV27; J: TRBJ2-7; CDR3: CASKNLGQIYEQYF; DNA: TGTGCCAGCAAAAACCTAGGACAGATCTACGAGCAGTACTTC
D: TRBD1; V: TRBV5-8; J: TRBJ1-5; CDR3: CASTLGGQINQPQHF; DNA: TGTGCCAGCACCTTGGGGGGACAGATTAATCAGCCCCAGCATTTT
D: NA; V: TRBV5-1; J: TRBJ1-3; CDR3: CASSANRDTGNTIYF; DNA: TGCGCCAGCAGCGCCAACAGGGATACTGGAAACACCATATATTTT
D: NA; V: TRBV5-4; J: TRBJ2-3; CDR3: CASSPSGNWRTDTQYF; DNA: TGTGCCAGCAGCCCCAGTGGAAATTGGCGGACAGATACGCAGTATTTT
D: TRBD1; V: TRBV19; J: TRBJ2-7; CDR3: CASSDRDRGEEQYF; DNA: TGTGCCAGTAGTGACCGGGACAGGGGTGAAGAGCAGTACTTC
D: NA; V: TRBV6-5; J: TRBJ2-1; CDR3: CASSYPPTDEQFF; DNA: TGTGCCAGCAGTTACCCCCCTACCGATGAGCAGTTCTTC
D: TRBD2; V: TRBV27; J: TRBJ2-2; CDR3: CASSSRFKAGSTGELFF; DNA: TGTGCCAGCAGTTCCCGCTTTAAAGCGGGGAGTACCGGGGAGCTGTTTTTT
D: NA; V: TRBV19; J: TRBJ1-5; CDR3: CASSTIQGGGNQPQHF; DNA: TGTGCCAGTAGTACAATACAGGGAGGGGGCAATCAGCCCCAGCATTTT
D: NA; V: TRBV6-5; J: TRBJ2-5; CDR3: CASSYAGETQYF; DNA: TGTGCCAGCAGTTATGCAGGGGAGACCCAGTACTTC
D: NA; V: TRBV7-2; J: TRBJ2-7; CDR3: CASSLYGEQYF; DNA: TGTGCCAGCAGCTTATACGGCGAGCAGTACTTC
D: TRBD2; V: TRBV6-5; J: TRBJ2-5; CDR3: CASSYWTSPETQYF; DNA: TGTGCCAGCAGTTACTGGACTAGCCCGGAGACCCAGTACTTC
D: NA; V: TRBV2; J: TRBJ2-3; CDR3: CASWGLASTDTQYF; DNA: TGTGCCAGCTGGGGTCTAGCTAGCACAGATACGCAGTATTTT
D: NA; V: TRBV4-2; J: TRBJ2-1; CDR3: CASSQDWEVGEQFF; DNA: TGTGCCAGCAGCCAAGACTGGGAGGTGGGTGAGCAGTTCTTC
D: NA; V: TRBV9; J: TRBJ2-7; CDR3: CASSAGTSSTGQYF; DNA: TGTGCCAGCAGCGCAGGGACATCCAGCACGGGGCAGTACTTC
D: NA; V: TRBV7-2; J: TRBJ2-7; CDR3: CASSLAPGMSSYEQYF; DNA: TGTGCCAGCAGCTTAGCTCCGGGAATGAGTTCCTACGAGCAGTACTTC
D: NA; V: TRBV5-5; J: TRBJ2-7; CDR3: CASSLRSGPTYEQYF; DNA: TGTGCCAGCAGCTTAAGGAGCGGGCCGACCTACGAGCAGTACTTC
D: NA; V: TRBV10-3; J: TRBJ2-7; CDR3: CAIRLNTGQYEQYF; DNA: TGTGCCATCCGCTTGAATACCGGACAGTACGAGCAGTACTTC
D: NA; V: TRBV28; J: TRBJ2-3; CDR3: CASSFGVDTQYF; DNA: TGTGCCAGCAGTTTCGGGGTAGATACGCAGTATTTT
D: NA; V: TRBV28; J: TRBJ1-1; CDR3: CASSWQNTEAFF; DNA: TGTGCCAGCAGTTGGCAAAACACTGAAGCTTTCTTT
D: NA; V: TRBV14; J: TRBJ1-2; CDR3: CASSQDGTTLFEGYTF; DNA: TGTGCCAGCAGCCAAGATGGGACTACTTTGTTTGAAGGCTACACCTTC
D: TRBD2; V: TRBV28; J: TRBJ2-5; CDR3: CASSGLAAEETQYF; DNA: TGTGCCAGCTCGGGACTAGCGGCAGAGGAGACCCAGTACTTC
D: NA; V: TRBV30; J: TRBJ1-4; CDR3: CAWSVSGEKLFF; DNA: TGTGCCTGGAGTGTATCAGGTGAAAAACTGTTTTTT
D: TRBD2; V: TRBV12-5; J: TRBJ2-1; CDR3: CASGFRLAGENWGEQFF; DNA: TGTGCTAGTGGTTTCAGGCTAGCGGGAGAGAACTGGGGTGAGCAGTTCTTC